Below are 18 T cell receptor beta chains sequenced from a single sample in a study of shared clonotypes between healthy human individuals. TCRdb's table, derived via immunoSEQ multiplex PCR, lists solely in-frame clones and lacks some. The sample contains about 580,000 clones, 95% to 98% of which appear only once. CD45RO negativity and positive selection for CCR7 defined naive CD8 cells, a population that excluded terminally differentiated effector memory CD45RA+ cells. The sequencing sample was made of naive CD8+ T cells sorted from blood. The receptor set was obtained from a man aged 25 to 45 in good health.

The V and J genes are TRBV7-9 and TRBJ2-1; maybe TRBD2 (6 bases). Germline V lookup: CDR1 SEHNR, CDR2 FQNEAQ (reference sequence). V was trimmed by 4 bases and J by 3 bases, leaving 16 bases between them. CDR3 length: 16 amino acids. The CDR3 DNA reads TGTGCCAGCAGCTCTCCGGGCGGGGTAGACTACAATGAGCAGTTCTTC. It is translated as CASSSPGGVDYNEQFF.

The V call is TRBV2, the J call TRBJ1-4; D not resolved. This CDR3 spans 13 amino acids. The germline V gene encodes CDR1 SNHLY and CDR2 FYNNEI. V was shortened by 6 bases and J by 0 bases, with 5 bases between the two germline ends. As DNA, the CDR3 is TGTGCCAGCAGAGCTGCAACTAATGAAAAACTGTTTTTT. Amino acids: CASRAATNEKLFF. The variable domain in full, completed from reference TRBV2 and TRBJ1-4, reads EPEVTQTPSHQVTQMGQEVILRCVPISNHLYFYWYRQILGQKVEFLVSFYNNEISEKSEIFDDQFSVERPDGSNFTLKIRSTKLEDSAMYFCASRAATNEKLFFGSGTQLSVL.

The gene calls are TRBV4-1 and TRBJ2-3, with a tentative D call TRBD1 (5 bases). Trimming removed 5 bases from V and 2 bases from J, with 8 bases in between. The CDR3 is made up of 13 amino acids. Germline CDR1 is MGHRA and CDR2 is YSYEKL. CDR3 sequence: CASSRGVTDTQYF. The CDR3 nucleotides are TGCGCCAGCAGCAGGGGCGTCACAGATACGCAGTATTTT.

The J gene is TRBJ1-2, the V gene TRBV14, with D possibly TRBD1 on 5 matching bases. CDR3 length equals 13 residues. The germline V gene has CDR1 SGHDN and CDR2 FVKESK. The V gene lost 4 bases and the J gene lost 6 bases, with 12 bases spanning the gap. CDR3: CASSRSGTDGYTF. CDR3 coding DNA: TGTGCCAGCAGCCGATCCGGGACGGATGGCTACACCTTC.

V is TRBV4-3 and J is TRBJ2-2, with TRBD1 matching 11 bases. Germline assignment: CDR1 LGHNA and CDR2 YSLEER. The CDR3 extends over 15 amino acids. V shed 6 bases and J 6 bases; nucleotides not matched to a gene: 6. CDR3 region: CASSGGQGASGELFF. CDR3 nucleotides: TGCGCCAGCAGTGGAGGACAGGGGGCTTCCGGGGAGCTGTTTTTT.

The V call is TRBV7-9, the J call TRBJ2-7, with 9 bases lining up with TRBD2. Germline trimming cut 4 bases from V and 3 bases from J; bases unmatched to any gene: 10. CDR1 is SEHNR and CDR2 is FQNEAQ in the germline V gene (reference sequence). This CDR3 is built from 16 residues. The CDR3 DNA follows: TGTGCCAGCAGCTCCACCCTTAGCGGGAGAATCTACGAGCAGTACTTC. This encodes CASSSTLSGRIYEQYF. Full variable domain (rest looked up from reference TRBV7-9 and TRBJ2-7): DTGVSQNPRHKITKRGQNVTFRCDPISEHNRLYWYRQTLGQGPEFLTYFQNEAQLEKSRLLSDRFSAERPKGSFSTLEIQRTEQGDSAMYLCASSSTLSGRIYEQYFGPGTRLTVT.

V and J are TRBV5-1 and TRBJ2-7, with a tentative D call TRBD1 (6 bases). The ends were cut back, 3 bases at V and 4 bases at J, with 14 bases in the middle. Germline CDR1 is SGHRS and CDR2 is YFSETQ. The CDR3 covers 14 residues. The CDR3, as DNA: TGCGCCAGCAGCTCCCCCGGGACAACTTACGAGCAGTACTTC. This translates into CASSSPGTTYEQYF. The entire variable domain, with the rest obtained from reference TRBV5-1 and TRBJ2-7, is as follows: KAGVTQTPRYLIKTRGQQVTLSCSPISGHRSVSWYQQTPGQGLQFLFEYFSETQRNKGNFPGRFSGRQFSNSRSEMNVSTLELGDSALYLCASSSPGTTYEQYFGPGTRLTVT.

The genes are TRBV19 and TRBJ2-1; 16 positions agree with TRBD2. The germline V gene has CDR1 LNHDA and CDR2 SQIVND (reference sequence). The CDR3 contains 19 residues. V shed 5 bases and J 2 bases; nucleotides not matched to a gene: 9. The CDR3 region is CASSAGLAGGAGPYNEQFF. CDR3 coding DNA: TGTGCCAGTAGTGCGGGACTAGCGGGAGGGGCTGGGCCCTACAATGAGCAGTTCTTC.

CDR3 bases: TGTGCCAGCAGCGCCAGCATTGGCAGGGATACTGGCGAGCAGTACTTC. This gives the protein CASSASIGRDTGEQYF. The chain joins TRBV9 to TRBJ2-7; tentatively, D is TRBD1 (5 bases). The germline gives CDR1 SGDLS, CDR2 YYNGEE. CDR3 size: 16 residues. Trimming left V 3 bases short and J 6 bases short, with 22 bases between.

The rearrangement joins TRBV7-6 to TRBJ2-7; D remains unclear. There are 13 residues in the CDR3. The V and J ends lost 2 bases and 3 bases respectively, with 8 bases between them. CDR1 and CDR2 (germline): SGHVS, FNYEAQ. The CDR3 DNA sequence: TGTGCCAGCAGCTTAAACCGCTTCTACGAGCAGTACTTC. As protein: CASSLNRFYEQYF. Looking up the rest from reference TRBV7-6 and TRBJ2-7 gives the full variable domain: GAGVSQSPRYKVTKRGQDVALRCDPISGHVSLYWYRQALGQGPEFLTYFNYEAQQDKSGLPNDRFSAERPEGSISTLTIQRTEQRDSAMYRCASSLNRFYEQYFGPGTRLTVT.

The rearrangement uses TRBV2 and TRBJ2-7, with D maybe TRBD1 (6 bases). V gave up 2 bases and J gave up 0 bases, with 17 bases separating them. The CDR3 contains 17 residues. From germline, CDR1 is SNHLY and CDR2 FYNNEI. CDR3: CASSEPRADSTSYEQYF. Here the CDR3 DNA reads TGTGCCAGCAGTGAACCCCGGGCGGACAGTACCTCCTACGAGCAGTACTTC.

This chain uses TRBV6-5 with TRBJ2-7; D gene uncertain. V shed 11 bases and J shed 3 bases, with 20 bases lying between them. This CDR3 spans 14 amino acids. Germline V CDR1 and CDR2: MNHEY, SVGAGI. The CDR3: CAVLVPGLNYEQYF. Written as DNA, the CDR3 is TGTGCCGTCCTAGTTCCGGGCTTGAACTACGAGCAGTACTTC.

V is TRBV15 and J is TRBJ2-1; 9 positions match TRBD2. The length of the CDR3 is 16 residues. V lost 0 bases and J lost 10; bases outside the gene matches: 10. Germline V gene sequence: CDR1 LNHNV, CDR2 YYDKDF (reference sequence). The CDR3, as DNA: TGTGCCACCAGCAGAGATAGAGGGCTAGCGGGACTGGAGCAGTTCTTC. It specifies CATSRDRGLAGLEQFF.

J is TRBJ2-7 and V is TRBV7-3; TRBD1 agrees at 7 bases. After removal of 5 bases from V and 3 bases from J, the junction contained 10 bases not matched to a gene. Per the germline V gene, CDR1 is SGHTA and CDR2 is FQGTGA. CDR3 length: 15 residues. CDR3 residues: CASSQYPGGGYEQYF. CDR3 DNA: TGTGCCAGCAGCCAATACCCAGGGGGTGGCTACGAGCAGTACTTC.

This clone is a singleton in its sample. Other DNA sequences of this sample code for an identical CDR3. The rearrangement joins TRBV7-9 to TRBJ2-7; the D is unclear. V was pared by 4 bases and J by 3 bases, with 7 bases between. Germline V CDR1 and CDR2: SEHNR, FQNEAQ (reference sequence). CDR3 length: 12 residues. CDR3 in DNA: TGTGCCAGCAGCTCTAACGTCTACGAGCAGTACTTC. Translating gives CASSSNVYEQYF. Complete variable domain (other parts from reference TRBV7-9 and TRBJ2-7): DTGVSQNPRHKITKRGQNVTFRCDPISEHNRLYWYRQTLGQGPEFLTYFQNEAQLEKSRLLSDRFSAERPKGSFSTLEIQRTEQGDSAMYLCASSSNVYEQYFGPGTRLTVT.

The chain recombines TRBV5-4 with TRBJ2-3; 8 bases line up with TRBD1. The length of the CDR3 is 15 residues. Germline loops: CDR1 SGHNT, CDR2 YYREEE (reference sequence). The ends lost 3 bases at V and 4 bases at J; junction bases unmatched: 7. The chain's CDR3 is CASSSQGAPADTQYF. DNA for the CDR3: TGTGCCAGCAGCTCGCAGGGGGCGCCCGCAGATACGCAGTATTTT.

The V and J genes are TRBV5-6 and TRBJ2-4, with 7 bases identical to TRBD2. The V segment lost 2 bases and the J segment 8 bases; nucleotides outside the gene matches: 7. This CDR3 spans 14 amino acids. Germline V gene data show CDR1 as SGHDT and CDR2 as YYEEEE. The CDR3 here is CASSFAGRVDIQYF. The CDR3, as DNA: TGTGCCAGCAGCTTTGCAGGGAGGGTCGACATTCAGTACTTC.

The chain joins TRBV6-5 to TRBJ1-5; 8 nucleotides agree with TRBD1. With 5 bases clipped from V and 8 bases from J, the junction kept 2 bases outside the gene matches. CDR3 length: 12 residues. CDR1 is MNHEY, CDR2 SVGAGI, per germline. This chain's CDR3 is CASSPTGEPQHF. Written as DNA, the CDR3 is TGTGCCAGCAGTCCGACAGGGGAGCCCCAGCATTTT.